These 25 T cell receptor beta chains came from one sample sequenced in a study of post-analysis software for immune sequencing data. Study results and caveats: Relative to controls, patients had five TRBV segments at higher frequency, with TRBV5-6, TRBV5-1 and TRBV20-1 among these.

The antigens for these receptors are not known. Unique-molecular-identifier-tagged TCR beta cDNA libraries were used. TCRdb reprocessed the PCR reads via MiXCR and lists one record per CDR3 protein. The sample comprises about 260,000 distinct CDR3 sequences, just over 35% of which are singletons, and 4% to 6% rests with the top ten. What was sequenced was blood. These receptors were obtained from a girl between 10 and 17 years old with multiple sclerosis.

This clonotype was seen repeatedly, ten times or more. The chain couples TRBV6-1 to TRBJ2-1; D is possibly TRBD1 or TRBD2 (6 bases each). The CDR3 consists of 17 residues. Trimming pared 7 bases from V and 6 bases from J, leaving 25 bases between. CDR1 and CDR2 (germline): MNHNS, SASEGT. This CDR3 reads CASTGAVPLRITNEQFF. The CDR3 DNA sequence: TGTGCCAGCACGGGGGCGGTTCCGCTAAGGATTACCAATGAGCAGTTCTTC.

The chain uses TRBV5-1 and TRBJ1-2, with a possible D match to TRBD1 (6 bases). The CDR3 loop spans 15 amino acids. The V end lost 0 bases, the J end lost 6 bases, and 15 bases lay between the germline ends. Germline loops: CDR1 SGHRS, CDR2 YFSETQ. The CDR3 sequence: CASSLGAGEEHGYTF. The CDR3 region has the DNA TGCGCCAGCAGCTTGGGGGCAGGGGAAGAACATGGCTACACCTTC.

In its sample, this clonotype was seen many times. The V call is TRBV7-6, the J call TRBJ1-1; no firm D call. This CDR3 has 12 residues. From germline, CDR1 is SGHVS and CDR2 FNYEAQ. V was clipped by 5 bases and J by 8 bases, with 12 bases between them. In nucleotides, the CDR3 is TGTGCCAGCAGCCCCCCCCAGTCGGAAGCTTTCTTT. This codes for CASSPPQSEAFF.

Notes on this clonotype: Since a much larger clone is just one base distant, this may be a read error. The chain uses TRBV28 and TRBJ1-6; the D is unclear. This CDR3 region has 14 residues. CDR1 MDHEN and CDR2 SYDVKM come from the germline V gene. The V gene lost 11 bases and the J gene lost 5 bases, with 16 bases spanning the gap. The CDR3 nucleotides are TGTGCCTCTCGAACATTCGGGAATAATTCACCCCTCCACTTT. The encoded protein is CASRTFGNNSPLHF.

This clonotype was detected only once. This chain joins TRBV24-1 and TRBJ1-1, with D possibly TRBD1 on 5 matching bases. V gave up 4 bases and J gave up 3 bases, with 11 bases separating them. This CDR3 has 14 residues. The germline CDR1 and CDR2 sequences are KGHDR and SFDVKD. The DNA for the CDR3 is TGTGCCACCAGTGAAGGGACTCCCCACACTGAAGCTTTCTTT. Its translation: CATSEGTPHTEAFF.

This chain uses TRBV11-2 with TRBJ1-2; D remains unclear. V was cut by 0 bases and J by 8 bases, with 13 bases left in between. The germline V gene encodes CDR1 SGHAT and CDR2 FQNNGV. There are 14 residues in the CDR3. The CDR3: CASSLDRGEGGYTF. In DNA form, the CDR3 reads TGTGCCAGCAGCTTAGATCGCGGGGAGGGAGGCTACACCTTC.

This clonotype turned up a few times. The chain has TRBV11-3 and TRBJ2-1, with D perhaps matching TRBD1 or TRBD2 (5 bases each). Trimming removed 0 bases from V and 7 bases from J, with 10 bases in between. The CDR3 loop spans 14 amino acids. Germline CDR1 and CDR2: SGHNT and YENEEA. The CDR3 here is CASSLDQGRNEQFF. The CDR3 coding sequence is TGTGCCAGCAGCTTAGATCAGGGACGGAATGAGCAGTTCTTC.

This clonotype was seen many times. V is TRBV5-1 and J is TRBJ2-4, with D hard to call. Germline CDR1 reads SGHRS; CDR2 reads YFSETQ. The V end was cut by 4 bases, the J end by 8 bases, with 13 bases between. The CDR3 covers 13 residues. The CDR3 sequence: CASSPGTEDIQYF. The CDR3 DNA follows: TGCGCCAGCAGCCCCGGCACAGAGGACATTCAGTACTTC.

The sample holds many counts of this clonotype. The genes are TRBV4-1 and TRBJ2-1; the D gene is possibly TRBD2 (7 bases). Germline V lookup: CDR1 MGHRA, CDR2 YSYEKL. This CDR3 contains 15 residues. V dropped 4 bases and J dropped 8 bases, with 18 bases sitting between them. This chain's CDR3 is CASSLLLQGGYEQFF. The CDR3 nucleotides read TGCGCCAGCAGCCTGCTTCTACAGGGAGGGTATGAGCAGTTCTTC.

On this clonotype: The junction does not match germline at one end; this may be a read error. The CDR3 nucleotides read TGTGTCAGCAGCCTGCGACGGGCCAGGGAAGGCACAGATACGCAGTATTTT. Its translation is CVSSLRRAREGTDTQYF. The chain links TRBV6-1 to TRBJ2-3; a possible D gene is TRBD1 (5 bases). The CDR3 has 17 amino acids. The germline gives CDR1 MNHNS, CDR2 SASEGT.

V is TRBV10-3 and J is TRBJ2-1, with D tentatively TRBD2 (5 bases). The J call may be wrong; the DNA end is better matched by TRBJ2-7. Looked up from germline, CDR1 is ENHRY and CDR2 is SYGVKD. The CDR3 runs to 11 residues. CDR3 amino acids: CAAGLSLEQYF. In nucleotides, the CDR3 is TGTGCCGCCGGACTTTCCCTCGAGCAGTACTTC.

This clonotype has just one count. CDR3 sequence: CASTHGATDQETQYF. The CDR3 nucleotides read TGCGCCAGCACCCACGGGGCGACCGATCAAGAGACCCAGTACTTC. The gene calls are TRBV5-1 and TRBJ2-5; D tentatively reads TRBD1 or TRBD2 (5 bases each). The germline V gene encodes CDR1 SGHRS and CDR2 YFSETQ. This CDR3 has 15 amino acids. Trimming removed 6 bases from V and 2 bases from J, with 17 bases in between.

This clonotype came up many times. Here the CDR3 DNA reads TGTGCCAGCAGCTTAGAAGGACTCCGCACAGATACGCAGTATTTT. It codes for CASSLEGLRTDTQYF. V is TRBV7-2 and J is TRBJ2-3; a possible D gene is TRBD2 (5 bases). The CDR3 is 15 amino acids. V dropped 1 base and J dropped 1 base, with 9 bases sitting between them. Germline V gene lookup returns CDR1 SGHTA and CDR2 FQGNSA.

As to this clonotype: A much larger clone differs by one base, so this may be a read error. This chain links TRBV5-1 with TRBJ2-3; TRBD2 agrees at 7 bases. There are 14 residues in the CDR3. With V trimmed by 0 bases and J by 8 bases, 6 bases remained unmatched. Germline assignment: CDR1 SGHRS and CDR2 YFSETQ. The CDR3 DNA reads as TGCGCCAGCAGCTTGGCTCTAGCGGAAGGTACGCAGTATTTT. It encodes CASSLALAEGTQYF.

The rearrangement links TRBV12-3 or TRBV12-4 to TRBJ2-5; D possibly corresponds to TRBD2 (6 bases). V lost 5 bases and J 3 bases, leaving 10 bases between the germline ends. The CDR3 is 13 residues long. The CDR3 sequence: CASSRDSEETQYF. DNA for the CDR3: TGTGCCAGCAGTCGGGACTCTGAAGAGACCCAGTACTTC.

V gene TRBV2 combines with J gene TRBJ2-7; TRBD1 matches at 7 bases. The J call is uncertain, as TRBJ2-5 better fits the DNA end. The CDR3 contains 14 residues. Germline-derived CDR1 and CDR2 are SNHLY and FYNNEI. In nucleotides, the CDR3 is TGTGCCAGCAGTTCTGACAGGGTACTAGAGACCCAGTACTTC. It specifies CASSSDRVLETQYF.

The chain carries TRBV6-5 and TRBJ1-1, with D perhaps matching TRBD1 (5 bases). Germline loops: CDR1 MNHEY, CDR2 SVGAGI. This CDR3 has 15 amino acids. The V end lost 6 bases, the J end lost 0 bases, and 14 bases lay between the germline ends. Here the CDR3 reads CASSSHDSLNTEAFF. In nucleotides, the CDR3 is TGTGCCAGCAGCTCGCACGACAGCCTGAACACTGAAGCTTTCTTT.

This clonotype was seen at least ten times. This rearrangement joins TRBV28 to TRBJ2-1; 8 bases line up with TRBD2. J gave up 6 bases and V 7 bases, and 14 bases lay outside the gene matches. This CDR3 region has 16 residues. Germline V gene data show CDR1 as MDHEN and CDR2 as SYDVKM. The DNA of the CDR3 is TGTGCCAGCACCCTAGACGGGGGGGGAACAACCAATGAGCAGTTCTTC. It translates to CASTLDGGGTTNEQFF.

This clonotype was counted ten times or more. The CDR3 reads CASSRAVTGEPQHF. In DNA, the CDR3 is TGTGCCAGCAGCCGTGCCGTAACAGGGGAGCCCCAGCATTTT. This rearrangement joins TRBV12-3 or TRBV12-4 to TRBJ1-5, with 7 bases lining up with TRBD1. V lost 6 bases and J lost 8; bases outside the gene matches: 10. The CDR3 is 14 residues long.

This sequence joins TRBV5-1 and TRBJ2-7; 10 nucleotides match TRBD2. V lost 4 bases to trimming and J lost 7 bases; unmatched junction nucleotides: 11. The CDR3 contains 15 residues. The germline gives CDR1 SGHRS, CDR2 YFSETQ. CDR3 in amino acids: CASSDSGRSVGEQYF. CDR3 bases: TGCGCCAGCAGCGATAGCGGGAGGTCGGTCGGTGAGCAGTACTTC.

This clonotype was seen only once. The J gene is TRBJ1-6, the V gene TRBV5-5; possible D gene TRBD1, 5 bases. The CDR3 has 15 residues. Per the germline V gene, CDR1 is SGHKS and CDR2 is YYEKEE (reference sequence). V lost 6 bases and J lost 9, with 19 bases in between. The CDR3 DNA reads TGTGCCAGCAACCCCGGGGCCCTTGGTGGTTCACCCCTCCACTTT. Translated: CASNPGALGGSPLHF.

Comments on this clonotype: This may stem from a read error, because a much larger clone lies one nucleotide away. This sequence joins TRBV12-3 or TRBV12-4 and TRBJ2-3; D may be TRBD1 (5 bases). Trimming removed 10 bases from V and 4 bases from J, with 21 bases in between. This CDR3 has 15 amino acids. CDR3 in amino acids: CAIALTKGWADTQYF. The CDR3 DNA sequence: TGTGCCATCGCTTTGACCAAGGGGTGGGCAGATACGCAGTATTTT.

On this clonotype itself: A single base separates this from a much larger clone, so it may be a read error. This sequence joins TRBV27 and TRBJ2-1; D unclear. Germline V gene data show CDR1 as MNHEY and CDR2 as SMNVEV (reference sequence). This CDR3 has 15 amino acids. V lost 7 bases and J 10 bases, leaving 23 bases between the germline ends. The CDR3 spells CASTKLSDRAYEQFF. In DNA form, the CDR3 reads TGTGCCAGCACCAAACTCAGCGATAGGGCCTACGAGCAGTTCTTC.

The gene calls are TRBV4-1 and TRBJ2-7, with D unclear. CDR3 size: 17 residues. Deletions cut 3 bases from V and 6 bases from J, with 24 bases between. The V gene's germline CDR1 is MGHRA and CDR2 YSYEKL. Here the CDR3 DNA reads TGCGCCAGCAGCCAGGCTAATACAGACGGCGCGCGCTGCGAGCAGTACTTC. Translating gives CASSQANTDGARCEQYF.

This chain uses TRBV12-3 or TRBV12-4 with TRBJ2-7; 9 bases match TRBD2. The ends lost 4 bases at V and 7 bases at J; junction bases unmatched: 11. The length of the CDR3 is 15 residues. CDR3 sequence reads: CASSSRTGLAPEQYF. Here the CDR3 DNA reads TGTGCCAGCAGTTCACGCACTGGACTAGCGCCTGAGCAGTACTTC.